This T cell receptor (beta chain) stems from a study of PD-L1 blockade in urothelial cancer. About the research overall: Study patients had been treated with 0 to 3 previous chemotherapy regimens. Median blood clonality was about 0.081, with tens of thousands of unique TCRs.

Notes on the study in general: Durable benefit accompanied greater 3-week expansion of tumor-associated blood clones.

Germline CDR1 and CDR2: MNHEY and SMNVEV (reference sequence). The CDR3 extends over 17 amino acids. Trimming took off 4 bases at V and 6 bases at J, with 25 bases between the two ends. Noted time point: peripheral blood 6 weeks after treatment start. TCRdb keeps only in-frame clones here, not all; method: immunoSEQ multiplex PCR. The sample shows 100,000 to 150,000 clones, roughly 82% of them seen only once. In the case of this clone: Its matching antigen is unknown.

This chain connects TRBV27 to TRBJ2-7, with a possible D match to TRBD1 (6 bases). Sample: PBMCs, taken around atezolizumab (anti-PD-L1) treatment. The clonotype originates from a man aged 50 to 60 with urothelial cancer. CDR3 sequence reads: CASSSRLTDRRVGEQYF. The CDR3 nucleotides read TGTGCCAGCAGTTCCCGACTCACTGACAGGCGGGTTGGCGAGCAGTACTTC.